The clone carrying this TCR beta chain appeared a single time. As originally analysed: Amplifying reference gene primers gave estimates of nucleated cell counts. Assay: immunoSEQ multiplex PCR; the TCRdb copy retains only in-frame clones and omits some. The V and J calls and clone size are taken from that table; D and trimming were inferred from the DNA. Seen here are approximately 140,000 clones, about four fifths observed once, and the top ten hold about a sixth. This record comes from a study of blood T cell repertoires in COVID-19. Study-wide context: The United States, Italy and Spain provided the acute and convalescent COVID-19 samples.

CDR3 size: 15 residues. The germline gives CDR1 SGHTA, CDR2 FQGNSA. V lost 1 base, J lost 5 bases, and 11 bases lay in between. The clonotype originates from an elderly woman with acute or convalescent COVID-19. Material: peripheral blood. V and J are TRBV7-2 and TRBJ1-4; tentative D call: TRBD1 (5 bases). The DNA for the CDR3 is TGTGCCAGCAGCTTAGGGCGGGGGTTAAATGAAAAACTGTTTTTT. Translating it yields CASSLGRGLNEKLFF.